Presented here are 32 T cell receptor beta chains from one specimen sequenced in a study of T cells in Graves' hyperthyroidism and ophthalmopathy. TCR beta CDR3 region amplification was performed from RNA transcripts. When the TCR CDR3 underwent first-round RT-PCR, the HTBI primer set was used. A single record per CDR3 protein comes from TCRdb applying MiXCR to the multiplex PCR reads. The sample holds fewer than 350,000 distinct CDR3 sequences; 18% are singletons and the top ten take around 15%. Sequencing input: blood. The source of these receptors is a woman aged 40 to 55 with Graves' ophthalmopathy.

This clonotype has ten or more counts. One base away lies a much larger clone, so this may be a sequencing read error. The CDR3 does not end in the conserved phenylalanine or tryptophan, so this is likely a read error. This chain joins TRBV12-5 and TRBJ2-2; 7 positions agree with TRBD2. Germline CDR1 LGHNT, CDR2 FRNRAP. V was pared by 6 bases and J by 7 bases, with 8 bases of the junction left unmatched. This CDR3 comprises 14 residues. This chain's CDR3 is CASGRDYGFGELFL. The CDR3, as DNA: TGTGCTAGTGGGCGGGACTACGGATTCGGGGAGCTGTTTTTG.

This clonotype was detected ten times or more. The rearrangement uses TRBV6-2 or TRBV6-3 and TRBJ1-1; possible D gene TRBD1, 6 bases. V gave up 6 bases and J gave up 1 base, with 15 bases separating them. The germline gives CDR1 MNHEY, CDR2 SVGEGT. This CDR3 is built from 15 residues. CDR3 in DNA: TGTGCCAGCAGCTCACAGGGATGGGAGAACACTGAAGCTTTCTTT. It is translated as CASSSQGWENTEAFF.

V usage is TRBV12-3 or TRBV12-4 and J usage is TRBJ1-3; D ambiguous. V was cut by 3 bases and J by 1 base, with 10 bases left in between. This CDR3 is built from 15 residues. This CDR3 is CASSLSKPSGNTIYF. The CDR3 bases are TGTGCCAGCAGTTTGTCCAAACCTTCTGGAAACACCATATATTTT.

The rearrangement uses TRBV12-3 or TRBV12-4 and TRBJ1-2, with no clear D. The CDR3 consists of 14 residues. V lost 1 base and J 4 bases, leaving 10 bases between the germline ends. This CDR3 reads CASSLVSGFYGYTF. In DNA, the CDR3 is TGTGCCAGCAGTTTAGTTTCAGGATTCTATGGCTACACCTTC.

This clonotype was counted a single time. A read error may explain this, as a much larger clone is one base away. This chain links TRBV6-1 with TRBJ1-6; D unclear. CDR3 length equals 15 residues. Germline CDR1 is MNHNS and CDR2 is SASEGT. V was cut by 4 bases and J by 7 bases, with 14 bases left in between. CDR3 protein: CASSARLDRNSPLHF. CDR3 coding DNA: TGTGCCAGCAGTGCCCGACTGGATCGGAATTCACCCCTCCACTTT.

This chain connects TRBV18 to TRBJ2-7; D not certain. CDR3 length equals 14 residues. V was cut by 4 bases and J by 3 bases, with 13 bases left in between. CDR1 and CDR2 from the germline V gene are KGHSH and LQKENI. The CDR3 is CASSLPTLRYEQYF. The CDR3 coding sequence is TGTGCCAGCTCACTCCCGACCCTCCGCTACGAGCAGTACTTC. The full variable domain, completed using reference TRBV18 and TRBJ2-7, is NAGVMQNPRHLVRRRGQEARLRCSPMKGHSHVYWYRQLPEEGLKFMVYLQKENIIDESGMPKERFSAEFPKEGPSILRIQQVVRGDSAAYFCASSLPTLRYEQYFGPGTRLTVT.

This clonotype was detected many times. This chain connects TRBV2 to TRBJ1-5; D gene ambiguous. This CDR3 comprises 13 residues. The ends were cut back, 7 bases at V and 6 bases at J, with 13 bases in the middle. Per the germline V gene, CDR1 is SNHLY and CDR2 is FYNNEI. CDR3 amino acids: CASNEQSSQPQHF. The CDR3 bases are TGTGCCAGCAACGAGCAGTCTAGTCAGCCCCAGCATTTT.

This clonotype was detected many times. The chain has TRBV7-9 and TRBJ2-7; no clear D. The CDR3 covers 12 residues. Germline-derived CDR1 and CDR2 are SEHNR and FQNEAQ (reference sequence). V lost 8 bases and J lost 3, with 11 bases in between. CDR3 region: CASDPVGYEQYF. CDR3 nucleotide sequence: TGTGCCAGCGACCCGGTGGGCTACGAGCAGTACTTC.

This clonotype was detected ten times or more. The rearrangement joins TRBV6-5 to TRBJ1-2; TRBD1 might be the D (5 bases). The CDR3 consists of 13 residues. CDR1 is MNHEY and CDR2 is SVGAGI in the germline V gene. The ends were cut back, 2 bases at V and 4 bases at J, with 8 bases in the middle. The DNA of the CDR3 is TGTGCCAGCAGTTACGTTGGGGCCTATGGCTACACCTTC. Its protein is CASSYVGAYGYTF.

This clonotype was recorded many times. The rearrangement joins TRBV6-5 to TRBJ2-7; perhaps TRBD2 as D (6 bases). This CDR3 has 13 amino acids. The V gene's germline CDR1 is MNHEY and CDR2 SVGAGI. Trimming stripped 8 bases from V and 0 bases from J, with 11 bases between. The CDR3 loop is CASQAGSSYEQYF. CDR3 coding DNA: TGTGCCAGCCAGGCCGGGAGCTCCTACGAGCAGTACTTC.

In its sample, this clonotype was seen a few times. The V call is TRBV28, the J call TRBJ2-2; D is possibly TRBD2 (6 bases). Trimming removed 3 bases from V and 4 bases from J, with 12 bases in between. Per the germline V gene, CDR1 is MDHEN and CDR2 is SYDVKM. The CDR3 runs to 15 residues. CDR3 region: CASSFLFGGTGELFF. The CDR3 DNA is TGTGCCAGCAGTTTTTTGTTCGGGGGCACCGGGGAGCTGTTTTTT.

This clonotype was seen just once. A much bigger clone sits one base away, suggesting this may be a read error. The V and J genes are TRBV5-1 and TRBJ1-1, with D possibly being TRBD1 (5 bases). CDR3 size: 14 residues. The germline V gene encodes CDR1 SGHRS and CDR2 YFSETQ. Trimming cost V 0 bases and J 12 bases, with 18 bases left between them. The CDR3: CASSLADSTNRPFF. DNA for the CDR3: TGCGCCAGCAGCTTGGCCGACAGCACAAACCGACCTTTCTTT.

The table lists this clonotype with many counts. The chain combines TRBV5-1 with TRBJ1-3, with a tentative D call TRBD1 (6 bases). V was cut by 4 bases and J by 2 bases, with 19 bases left in between. From germline, CDR1 is SGHRS and CDR2 YFSETQ. The CDR3 has 17 residues. The CDR3 loop reads CASSPAFPGDPGNTIYF. The CDR3 bases are TGCGCCAGCAGCCCGGCGTTCCCAGGGGACCCTGGAAACACCATATATTTT.

This chain connects TRBV19 to TRBJ1-5; no clear D gene. This CDR3 has 14 residues. Per the germline V gene, CDR1 is LNHDA and CDR2 is SQIVND (reference sequence). The V end was cut by 7 bases, the J end by 0 bases, with 10 bases between. As DNA, the CDR3 is TGTGCCAGTAAATTGAGTTATAGCAATCAGCCCCAGCATTTT. Translating gives CASKLSYSNQPQHF.

This clonotype was detected many times. J is TRBJ1-1 and V is TRBV6-2 or TRBV6-3; 7 positions agree with TRBD1. CDR3 length: 12 amino acids. Losses at the gene ends were 5 bases for V and 10 bases for J; bases not matched to a gene: 7. The germline CDR1 and CDR2 sequences are MNHEY and SVGEGT. CDR3 residues: CASSLQGIAAFF. The CDR3 DNA follows: TGTGCCAGCAGTCTACAGGGGATTGCAGCTTTCTTT.

This clonotype has at least ten counts. The chain recombines TRBV6-1 with TRBJ2-7, with a tentative D call TRBD2 (5 bases). The germline V gene has CDR1 MNHNS and CDR2 SASEGT. Trimming left V 7 bases short and J 1 base short, with 8 bases between. The CDR3 consists of 12 residues. This CDR3 reads CASIGGSYEQYF. The CDR3 nucleotides are TGTGCCAGCATAGGCGGGTCCTACGAGCAGTACTTC.

This clonotype was seen at least ten times. The chain links TRBV12-3 or TRBV12-4 to TRBJ2-5; D may be TRBD1 or TRBD2 (5 bases each). This CDR3 region has 16 residues. V was shortened by 5 bases and J by 1 base, with 17 bases between the two germline ends. This CDR3 is CASSPPLAGTQETQYF. CDR3 DNA sequence: TGTGCCAGCAGTCCCCCGTTGGCAGGGACCCAAGAGACCCAGTACTTC.

This clonotype was counted many times. The rearrangement joins TRBV4-3 to TRBJ2-2; D unclear. CDR1 is LGHNA, CDR2 YSLEER, per germline. The CDR3 covers 15 residues. Trimming took off 0 bases at V and 6 bases at J, with 11 bases between the two ends. CDR3 nucleotide sequence: TGCGCCAGCAGCCAAGATACGGAGTTGTCCGGGGAGCTGTTTTTT. It yields the protein CASSQDTELSGELFF.

This clonotype was found many times. The chain employs TRBV12-3 or TRBV12-4 and TRBJ2-5; TRBD2 agrees at 8 bases. The V segment lost 4 bases and the J segment 4 bases; nucleotides outside the gene matches: 11. CDR3 length equals 16 residues. The CDR3 protein is CASSSHTGLGGETQYF. The CDR3 coding sequence is TGTGCCAGCAGTTCCCATACGGGACTAGGGGGAGAGACCCAGTACTTC.

This clonotype was detected a few times. At one end the junction does not follow the germline gene, possibly because of a read error. V gene TRBV12-3 or TRBV12-4 combines with J gene TRBJ2-6; D unresolved. The CDR3 contains 13 residues. The CDR3 loop reads CANSLLGPFLLTF. CDR3 in DNA: TGTGCCAACAGTTTATTGGGCCCTTTCCTCCTGACTTTC.

This clonotype was recorded many times. The chain carries TRBV29-1 and TRBJ1-1; D call uncertain. Per germline, CDR1 SQVTM and CDR2 ANQGSEA. This CDR3 contains 15 residues. Trimming removed 0 bases at V and 1 base at J, with 12 bases between. CDR3 nucleotide sequence: TGCAGCGTTGAAGAATCGGTGGACCCGAACACTGAAGCTTTCTTT. Its translation: CSVEESVDPNTEAFF.

This clonotype appeared a few times. J is TRBJ2-5 and V is TRBV20-1; possible D gene TRBD2, 6 bases. V was clipped by 3 bases and J by 8 bases, with 10 bases between them. Germline CDR1 is DFQATT and CDR2 is SNEGSKA (reference sequence). The CDR3 is 11 residues long. CDR3 DNA: TGCAGTGCTAGCGGGGGTGTAACCCAGTACTTC. It is translated as CSASGGVTQYF.

The table lists this clonotype with a few counts. This chain joins TRBV5-1 and TRBJ1-1, with 7 bases aligning to TRBD1. Trimming at V came to 4 bases and at J to 2 bases, leaving 8 bases not matched to a gene. This CDR3 is built from 15 residues. The germline CDR1 and CDR2 sequences are SGHRS and YFSETQ. CDR3 region: CASSTWGDSNTEAFF. DNA for the CDR3: TGCGCCAGCAGCACCTGGGGGGACAGCAACACTGAAGCTTTCTTT.

The chain is built from TRBV20-1 and TRBJ2-7; 13 bases align to TRBD2. Germline V gives CDR1 DFQATT, CDR2 SNEGSKA (reference sequence). CDR3 length: 16 residues. The ends lost 6 bases at V and 2 bases at J; junction bases unmatched: 10. This CDR3 reads CSAPGLAGSKAYEQYF. The CDR3 nucleotides are TGCAGTGCGCCGGGACTAGCGGGATCAAAGGCCTACGAGCAGTACTTC.

This clonotype showed up many times. The rearrangement joins TRBV28 to TRBJ1-5, with D possibly matching TRBD1 (5 bases). Trimming shortened V by 8 bases and J by 1 base, and 12 bases separated the two germline ends. Germline lookup yields CDR1 MDHEN and CDR2 SYDVKM. This CDR3 has 14 residues. This CDR3 is CASSQVPSNQPQHF. The DNA for the CDR3 is TGTGCCAGCTCACAGGTCCCGAGCAATCAGCCCCAGCATTTT.

Ten or more counts support this clonotype. The CDR3 sequence is CSASGGISWYGNQPQHF. The DNA for the CDR3 is TGCAGTGCTAGTGGGGGGATTAGCTGGTATGGCAATCAGCCCCAGCATTTT. The chain has TRBV20-1 and TRBJ1-5; perhaps TRBD1 as D (5 bases). Between the trimmed V and J ends, which lost 3 bases and 2 bases, there was a span of 20 bases. The CDR3 is 17 amino acids. Per germline, CDR1 DFQATT and CDR2 SNEGSKA (reference sequence).

The chain uses TRBV4-2 and TRBJ2-7, with no clear D. The CDR3 length is 14 residues. The germline CDR1 and CDR2 sequences are LGHNA and YNFKEQ. Trimming removed 1 base from V and 4 bases from J, with 11 bases in between. CDR3 DNA: TGTGCCAGCAGCCAAGGGGTCGAAACATACGAGCAGTACTTC. It specifies CASSQGVETYEQYF.

There are many counts of this clonotype. This chain joins TRBV20-1 and TRBJ1-1; D unclear. CDR1 and CDR2 (germline): DFQATT, SNEGSKA (reference sequence). Trimming pared 3 bases from V and 4 bases from J, leaving 9 bases between. CDR3 length: 12 amino acids. The CDR3 loop is CSASGLTTEAFF. The CDR3 DNA reads as TGCAGTGCTAGCGGGCTGACCACTGAAGCTTTCTTT.

This clonotype has a count of ten or more. This rearrangement joins TRBV28 to TRBJ2-7; 9 nucleotides line up with TRBD2. CDR3 length: 16 amino acids. CDR1 and CDR2 from the germline V gene are MDHEN and SYDVKM. Losses at the gene ends were 7 bases for V and 3 bases for J; bases not matched to a gene: 13. The DNA for the CDR3 is TGTGCCAGCAACCCAGCGGGAGGCTTGGGGGACTACGAGCAGTACTTC. Its protein is CASNPAGGLGDYEQYF.

Ten or more counts support this clonotype. The V gene is TRBV19, the J gene TRBJ1-1; D unresolved. The V end lost 6 bases, the J end lost 1 base, and 9 bases lay between the germline ends. The CDR3 length is 13 residues. CDR1 LNHDA and CDR2 SQIVND come from the germline V gene (reference sequence). CDR3 residues: CASRRVSNTEAFF. DNA of the CDR3: TGTGCCAGTAGGAGGGTTTCGAACACTGAAGCTTTCTTT. Using reference TRBV19 and TRBJ1-1 for the parts outside the CDR3, the full variable domain is DGGITQSPKYLFRKEGQNVTLSCEQNLNHDAMYWYRQDPGQGLRLIYYSQIVNDFQKGDIAEGYSVSREKKESFPLTVTSAQKNPTAFYLCASRRVSNTEAFFGQGTRLTVV.

This clonotype was seen only a few times. This rearrangement joins TRBV6-1 to TRBJ2-7; 10 bases map to TRBD1. The V segment lost 0 bases and the J segment 4 bases; nucleotides outside the gene matches: 3. Germline V CDR1 and CDR2: MNHNS, SASEGT. This CDR3 contains 15 residues. The CDR3 region is CASSEAGTGEYEQYF. The CDR3 DNA follows: TGTGCCAGCAGTGAAGCAGGGACAGGGGAGTACGAGCAGTACTTC.

With regard to this clonotype: The junction departs from germline at one end; a sequencing error may be responsible. V and J are TRBV7-6 and TRBJ2-5, with D uncertain. CDR3 length: 13 amino acids. The V gene's germline CDR1 is SGHVS and CDR2 FNYEAQ. This chain's CDR3 is CVSSLAPQETQYF. In DNA form, the CDR3 reads TGTGTCAGCAGCTTAGCCCCACAAGAGACCCAGTACTTC.